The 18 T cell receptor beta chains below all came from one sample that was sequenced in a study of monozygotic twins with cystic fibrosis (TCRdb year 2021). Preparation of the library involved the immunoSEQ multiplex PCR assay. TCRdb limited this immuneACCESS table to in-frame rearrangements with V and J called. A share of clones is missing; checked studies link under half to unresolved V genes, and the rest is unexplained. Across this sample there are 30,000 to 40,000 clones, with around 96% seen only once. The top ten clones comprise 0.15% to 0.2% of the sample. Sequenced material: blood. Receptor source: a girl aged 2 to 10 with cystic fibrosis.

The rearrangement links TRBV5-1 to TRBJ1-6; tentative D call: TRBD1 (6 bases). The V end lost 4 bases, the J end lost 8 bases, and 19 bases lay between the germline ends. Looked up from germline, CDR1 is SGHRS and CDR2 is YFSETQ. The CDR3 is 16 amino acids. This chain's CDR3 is CASSPLTGGSDSPLHF. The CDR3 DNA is TGCGCCAGCAGCCCATTGACAGGAGGGAGTGATTCACCCCTCCACTTT.

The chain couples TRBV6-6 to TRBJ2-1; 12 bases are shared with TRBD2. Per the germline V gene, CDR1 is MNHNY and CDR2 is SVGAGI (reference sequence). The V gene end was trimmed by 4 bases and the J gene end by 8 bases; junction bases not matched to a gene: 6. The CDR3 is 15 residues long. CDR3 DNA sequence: TGTGCCAGCAGTTCGTGGACTAGCGGGACCGATGAGCAGTTCTTC. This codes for CASSSWTSGTDEQFF.

CDR3 amino acids: CASSPDPVGNQPQHF. The CDR3 DNA sequence: TGTGCCAGCAGCCCAGACCCGGTGGGCAATCAGCCCCAGCATTTT. The chain joins TRBV5-5 to TRBJ1-5; D is uncertain. The CDR3 loop spans 15 amino acids. The germline CDR1 and CDR2 sequences are SGHKS and YYEKEE (reference sequence). V lost 4 bases and J lost 2, with 13 bases in between.

The CDR3, as DNA: TGCGCCAGCAGCCAAGAGGGGGGAATTGGGTCCTACAATGAGCAGTTCTTC. Its protein is CASSQEGGIGSYNEQFF. The rearrangement uses TRBV4-1 and TRBJ2-1; TRBD2 might be the D (6 bases). Germline V gene lookup returns CDR1 MGHRA and CDR2 YSYEKL. Trimming removed 0 bases from V and 1 base from J, with 13 bases in between. The CDR3 has 17 residues.

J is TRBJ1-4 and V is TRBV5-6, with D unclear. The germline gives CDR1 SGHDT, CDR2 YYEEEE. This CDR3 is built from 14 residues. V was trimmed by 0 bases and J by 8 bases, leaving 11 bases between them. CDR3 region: CASSLEGILEKLFF. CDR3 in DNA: TGTGCCAGCAGCTTGGAAGGCATACTAGAAAAACTGTTTTTT. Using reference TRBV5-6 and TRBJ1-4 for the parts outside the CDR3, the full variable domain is DAGVTQSPTHLIKTRGQQVTLRCSPKSGHDTVSWYQQALGQGPQFIFQYYEEEERQRGNFPDRFSGHQFPNYSSELNVNALLLGDSALYLCASSLEGILEKLFFGSGTQLSVL.

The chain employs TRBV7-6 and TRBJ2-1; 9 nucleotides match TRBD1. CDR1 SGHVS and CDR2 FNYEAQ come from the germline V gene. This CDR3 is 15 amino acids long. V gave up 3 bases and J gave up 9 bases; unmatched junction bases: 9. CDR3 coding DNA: TGTGCCAGCAGCTTGGGACAGGGCGGATATATTGAGCAGTTCTTC. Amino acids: CASSLGQGGYIEQFF.

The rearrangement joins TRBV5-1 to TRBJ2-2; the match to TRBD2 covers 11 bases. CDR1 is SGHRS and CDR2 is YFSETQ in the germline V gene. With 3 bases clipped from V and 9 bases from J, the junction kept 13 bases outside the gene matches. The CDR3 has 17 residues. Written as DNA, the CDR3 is TGCGCCAGCAGCTCAGGAAGGACTAGCGGGTCGCTCTGGGAGCTGTTTTTT. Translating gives CASSSGRTSGSLWELFF. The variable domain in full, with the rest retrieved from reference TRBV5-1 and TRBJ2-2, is KAGVTQTPRYLIKTRGQQVTLSCSPISGHRSVSWYQQTPGQGLQFLFEYFSETQRNKGNFPGRFSGRQFSNSRSEMNVSTLELGDSALYLCASSSGRTSGSLWELFFGEGSRLTVL.

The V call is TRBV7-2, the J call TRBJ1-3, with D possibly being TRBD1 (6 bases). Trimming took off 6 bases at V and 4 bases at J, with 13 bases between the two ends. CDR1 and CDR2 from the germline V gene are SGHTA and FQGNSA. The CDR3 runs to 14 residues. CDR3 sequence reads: CASREQGSGNTIYF. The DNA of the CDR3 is TGTGCCAGCAGGGAACAGGGTTCGGGAAACACCATATATTTT.

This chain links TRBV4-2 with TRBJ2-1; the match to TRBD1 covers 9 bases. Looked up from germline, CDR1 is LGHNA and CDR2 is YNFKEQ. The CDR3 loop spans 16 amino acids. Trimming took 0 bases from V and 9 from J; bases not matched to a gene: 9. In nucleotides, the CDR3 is TGTGCCAGCAGCCAAGATCGGGGACAGGGCTTTCCTGAGCAGTTCTTC. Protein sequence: CASSQDRGQGFPEQFF.

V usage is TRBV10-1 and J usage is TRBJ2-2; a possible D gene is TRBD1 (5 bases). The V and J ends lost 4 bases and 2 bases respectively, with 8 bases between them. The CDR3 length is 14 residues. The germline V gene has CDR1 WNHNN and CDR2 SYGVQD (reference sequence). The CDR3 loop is CASSGTPNTGELFF. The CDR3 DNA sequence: TGCGCCAGCAGTGGGACACCAAACACCGGGGAGCTGTTTTTT.

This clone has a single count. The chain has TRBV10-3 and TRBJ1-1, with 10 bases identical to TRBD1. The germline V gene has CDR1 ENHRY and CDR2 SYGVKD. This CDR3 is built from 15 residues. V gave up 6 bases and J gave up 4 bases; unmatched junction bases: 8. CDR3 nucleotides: TGTGCCATCAGCAGTAGCCGGGACAGGGGCACTGAAGCTTTCTTT. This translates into CAISSSRDRGTEAFF.

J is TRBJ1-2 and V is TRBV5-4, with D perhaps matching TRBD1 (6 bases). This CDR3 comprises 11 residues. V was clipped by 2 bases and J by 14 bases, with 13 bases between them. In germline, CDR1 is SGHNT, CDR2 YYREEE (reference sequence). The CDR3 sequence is CASSFQGSATF. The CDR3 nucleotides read TGTGCCAGCAGCTTCCAGGGGTCTGCAACCTTC.

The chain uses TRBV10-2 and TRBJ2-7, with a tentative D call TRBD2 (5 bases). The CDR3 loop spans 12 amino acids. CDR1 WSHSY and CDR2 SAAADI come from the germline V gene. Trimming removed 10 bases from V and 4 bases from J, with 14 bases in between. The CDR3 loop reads CATSGIRYEQYF. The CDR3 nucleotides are TGCGCCACCTCCGGGATACGGTACGAGCAGTACTTC.

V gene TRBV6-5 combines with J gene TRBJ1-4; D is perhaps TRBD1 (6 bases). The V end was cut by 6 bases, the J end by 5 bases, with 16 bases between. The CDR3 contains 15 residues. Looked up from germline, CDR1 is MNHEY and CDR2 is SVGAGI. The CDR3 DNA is TGTGCCAGCAGCACTGGACAGACATACAATGAAAAACTGTTTTTT. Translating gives CASSTGQTYNEKLFF.

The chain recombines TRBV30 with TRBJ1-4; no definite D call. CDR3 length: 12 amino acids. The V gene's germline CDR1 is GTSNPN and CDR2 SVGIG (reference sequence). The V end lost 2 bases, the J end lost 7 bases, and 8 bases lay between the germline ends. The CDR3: CAWSKNGEKLFF. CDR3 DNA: TGTGCCTGGAGTAAGAATGGTGAAAAACTGTTTTTT.

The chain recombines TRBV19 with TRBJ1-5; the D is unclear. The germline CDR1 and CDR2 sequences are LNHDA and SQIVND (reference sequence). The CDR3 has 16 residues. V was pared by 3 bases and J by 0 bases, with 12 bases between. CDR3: CASSIGGGYSNQPQHF. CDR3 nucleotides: TGTGCCAGTAGTATTGGAGGAGGGTATAGCAATCAGCCCCAGCATTTT.

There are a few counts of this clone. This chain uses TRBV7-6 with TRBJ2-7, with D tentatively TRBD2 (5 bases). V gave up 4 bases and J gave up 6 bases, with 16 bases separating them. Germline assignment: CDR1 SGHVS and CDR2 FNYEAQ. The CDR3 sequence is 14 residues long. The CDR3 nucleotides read TGTGCCAGCAGCTCCGGCGCGACCCGGGGCGAGCAGTACTTC. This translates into CASSSGATRGEQYF. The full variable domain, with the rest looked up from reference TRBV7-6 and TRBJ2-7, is GAGVSQSPRYKVTKRGQDVALRCDPISGHVSLYWYRQALGQGPEFLTYFNYEAQQDKSGLPNDRFSAERPEGSISTLTIQRTEQRDSAMYRCASSSGATRGEQYFGPGTRLTVT.

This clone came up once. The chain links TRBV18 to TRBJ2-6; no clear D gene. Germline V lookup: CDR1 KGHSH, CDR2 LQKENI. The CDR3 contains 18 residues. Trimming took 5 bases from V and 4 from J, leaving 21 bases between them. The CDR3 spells CASSTKGLATSGANVLTF. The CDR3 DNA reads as TGTGCCAGCTCAACGAAAGGGCTCGCCACTTCCGGGGCCAACGTCCTGACTTTC.